These 3 T cell receptor beta chains were sequenced from one sample in a study of PD-L1 blockade in urothelial cancer. The data were produced by immunoSEQ multiplex PCR, yet TCRdb's version contains in-frame clones alone and is incomplete. Among 55,000 to 80,000 clones listed, 75% to 90% were seen once. Time point given: pretreatment peripheral blood. The sequenced sample was PBMCs, obtained around atezolizumab (anti-PD-L1) treatment. The receptors here all came from a man aged 60 to 75 with urothelial cancer.

The genes are TRBV11-3 and TRBJ1-1; a possible D gene is TRBD1 (6 bases). The length of the CDR3 is 14 residues. Germline values: CDR1 SGHNT, CDR2 YENEEA. V was pared by 0 bases and J by 4 bases, with 9 bases between. CDR3: CASSLDTGTTEAFF. CDR3 bases: TGTGCCAGCAGCTTAGACACAGGGACCACTGAAGCTTTCTTT.

Only a few counts were recorded for this clone. This sequence joins TRBV5-4 and TRBJ2-7; weak D call: TRBD1 (6 bases). V lost 3 bases and J 5 bases, leaving 12 bases between the germline ends. CDR1 is SGHNT, CDR2 YYREEE, per germline (reference sequence). The CDR3 has 13 amino acids. CDR3 bases: TGTGCCAGCAGCTCTGACAGGCCCCACGAGCAGTACTTC. Its protein product is CASSSDRPHEQYF.

This chain links TRBV9 with TRBJ2-3; TRBD2 matches at 11 bases. The germline V gene encodes CDR1 SGDLS and CDR2 YYNGEE. The J segment lost 9 bases and the V segment lost 4 bases, leaving 13 bases of the junction unmatched. CDR3 size: 16 residues. The CDR3 nucleotides read TGTGCCAGCAGCCAGGGGCTAGCGGGGGGTGCGGACACGCAGTATTTT. Translated: CASSQGLAGGADTQYF.